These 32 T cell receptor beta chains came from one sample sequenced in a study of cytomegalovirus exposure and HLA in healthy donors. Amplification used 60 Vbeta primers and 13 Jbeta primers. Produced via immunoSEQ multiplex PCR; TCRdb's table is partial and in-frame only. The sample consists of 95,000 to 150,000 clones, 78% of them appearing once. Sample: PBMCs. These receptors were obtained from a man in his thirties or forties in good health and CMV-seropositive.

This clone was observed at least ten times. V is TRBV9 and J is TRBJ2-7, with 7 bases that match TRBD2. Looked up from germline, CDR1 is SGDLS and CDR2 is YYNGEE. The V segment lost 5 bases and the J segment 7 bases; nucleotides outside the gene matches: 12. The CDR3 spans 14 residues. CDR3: CASSTGDLGGEQYF. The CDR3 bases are TGTGCCAGCAGTACGGGGGACTTGGGGGGGGAGCAGTACTTC.

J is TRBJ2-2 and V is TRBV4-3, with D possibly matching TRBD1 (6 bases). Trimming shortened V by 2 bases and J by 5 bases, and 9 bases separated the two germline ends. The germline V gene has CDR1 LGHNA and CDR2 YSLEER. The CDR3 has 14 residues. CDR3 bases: TGCGCCAGCAGCCAACATACAGGGACCGGGGAGCTGTTTTTT. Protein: CASSQHTGTGELFF.

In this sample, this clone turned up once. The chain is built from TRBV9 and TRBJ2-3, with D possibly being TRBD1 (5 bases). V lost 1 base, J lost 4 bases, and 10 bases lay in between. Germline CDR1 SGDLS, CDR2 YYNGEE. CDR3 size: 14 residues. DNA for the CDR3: TGTGCCAGCAGCGTACAAGGGGTCCCAGATACGCAGTATTTT. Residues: CASSVQGVPDTQYF. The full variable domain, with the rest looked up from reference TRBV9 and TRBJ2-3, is DSGVTQTPKHLITATGQRVTLRCSPRSGDLSVYWYQQSLDQGLQFLIQYYNGEERAKGNILERFSAQQFPDLHSELNLSSLELGDSALYFCASSVQGVPDTQYFGPGTRLTVL.

CDR3 coding DNA: TGTGCCAGCAGTGAAGGGCAGGTTTACTCTGGAAACACCATATATTTT. This encodes CASSEGQVYSGNTIYF. This chain joins TRBV2 and TRBJ1-3; D gene uncertain. CDR3 length: 16 amino acids. V gave up 1 base and J gave up 0 bases, with 10 bases separating them. Germline V gene data show CDR1 as SNHLY and CDR2 as FYNNEI. Together with reference TRBV2 and TRBJ1-3, the CDR3 gives the full variable domain: EPEVTQTPSHQVTQMGQEVILRCVPISNHLYFYWYRQILGQKVEFLVSFYNNEISEKSEIFDDQFSVERPDGSNFTLKIRSTKLEDSAMYFCASSEGQVYSGNTIYFGEGSWLTVV.

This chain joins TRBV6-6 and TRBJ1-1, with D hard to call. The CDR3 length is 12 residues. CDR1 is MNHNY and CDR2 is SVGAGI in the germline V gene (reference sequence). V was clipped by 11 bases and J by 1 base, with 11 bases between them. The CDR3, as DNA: TGTGCCGGCGGCGGCTCGAACACTGAAGCTTTCTTT. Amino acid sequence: CAGGGSNTEAFF.

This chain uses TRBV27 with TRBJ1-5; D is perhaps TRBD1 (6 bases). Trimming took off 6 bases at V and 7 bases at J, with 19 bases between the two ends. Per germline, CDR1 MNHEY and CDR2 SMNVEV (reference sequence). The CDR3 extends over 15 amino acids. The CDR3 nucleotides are TGTGCCAGCAGGCCGGCGGGGGCTGGTACCCAGCCCCAGCATTTT. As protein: CASRPAGAGTQPQHF.

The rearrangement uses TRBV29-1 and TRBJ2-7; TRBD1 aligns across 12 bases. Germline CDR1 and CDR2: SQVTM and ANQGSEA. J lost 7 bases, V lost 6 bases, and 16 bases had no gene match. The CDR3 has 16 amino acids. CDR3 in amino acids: CSVDGWGGQGAYEQYF. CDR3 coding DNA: TGCAGCGTCGATGGGTGGGGGGGACAGGGGGCTTATGAGCAGTACTTC.

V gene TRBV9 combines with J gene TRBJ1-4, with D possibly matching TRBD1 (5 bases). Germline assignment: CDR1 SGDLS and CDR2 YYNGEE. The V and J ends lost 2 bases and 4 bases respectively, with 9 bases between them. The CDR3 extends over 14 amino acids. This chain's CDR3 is CASSVQGSNEKLFF. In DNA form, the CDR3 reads TGTGCCAGCAGCGTTCAGGGTAGTAATGAAAAACTGTTTTTT.

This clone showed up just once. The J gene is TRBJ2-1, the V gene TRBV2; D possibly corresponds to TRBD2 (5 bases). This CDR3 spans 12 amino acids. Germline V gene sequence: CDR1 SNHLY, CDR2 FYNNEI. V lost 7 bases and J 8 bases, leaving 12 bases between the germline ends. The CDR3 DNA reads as TGTGCCAGCACGGGAAGCGGCTATGAGCAGTTCTTC. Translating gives CASTGSGYEQFF.

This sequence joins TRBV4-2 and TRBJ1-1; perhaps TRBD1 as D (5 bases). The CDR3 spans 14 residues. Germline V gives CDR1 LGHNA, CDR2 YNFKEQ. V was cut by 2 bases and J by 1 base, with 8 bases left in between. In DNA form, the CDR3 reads TGTGCCAGCAGCCAACTCCAGGGGAACACTGAAGCTTTCTTT. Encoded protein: CASSQLQGNTEAFF.

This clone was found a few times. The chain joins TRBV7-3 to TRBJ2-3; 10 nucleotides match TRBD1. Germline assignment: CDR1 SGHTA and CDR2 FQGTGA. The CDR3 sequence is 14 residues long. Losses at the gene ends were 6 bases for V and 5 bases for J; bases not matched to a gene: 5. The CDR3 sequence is CASSRQGAQDTQYF. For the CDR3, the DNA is TGTGCCAGCAGTCGACAGGGGGCCCAAGATACGCAGTATTTT. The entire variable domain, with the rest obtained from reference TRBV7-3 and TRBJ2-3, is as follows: GAGVSQTPSNKVTEKGKYVELRCDPISGHTALYWYRQSLGQGPEFLIYFQGTGAADDSGLPNDRFFAVRPEGSVSTLKIQRTERGDSAVYLCASSRQGAQDTQYFGPGTRLTVL.

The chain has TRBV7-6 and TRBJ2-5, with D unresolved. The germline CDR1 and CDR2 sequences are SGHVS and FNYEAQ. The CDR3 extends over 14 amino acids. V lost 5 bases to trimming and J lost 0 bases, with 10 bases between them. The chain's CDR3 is CASSLLQYQETQYF. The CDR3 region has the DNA TGTGCCAGCAGCCTTCTACAGTACCAAGAGACCCAGTACTTC.

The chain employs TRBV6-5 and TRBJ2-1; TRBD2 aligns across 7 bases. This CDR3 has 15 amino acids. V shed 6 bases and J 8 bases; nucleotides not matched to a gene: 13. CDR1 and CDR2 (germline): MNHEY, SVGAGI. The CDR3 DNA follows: TGTGCCAGCAGCTCGGCGGGAGAGGTCTTTGATGAGCAGTTCTTC. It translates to CASSSAGEVFDEQFF.

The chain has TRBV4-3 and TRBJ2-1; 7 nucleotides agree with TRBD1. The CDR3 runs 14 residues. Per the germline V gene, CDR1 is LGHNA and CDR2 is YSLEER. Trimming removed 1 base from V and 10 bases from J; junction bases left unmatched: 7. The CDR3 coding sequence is TGCGCCAGCAGCCAAGCGAACAACAGGGGCGAGCAGTTCTTC. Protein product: CASSQANNRGEQFF.

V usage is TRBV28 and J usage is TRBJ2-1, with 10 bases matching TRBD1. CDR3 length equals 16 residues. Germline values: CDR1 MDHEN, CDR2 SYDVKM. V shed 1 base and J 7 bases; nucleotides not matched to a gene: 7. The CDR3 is CASSLFRTGGRNEQFF. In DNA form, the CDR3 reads TGTGCCAGCAGTTTATTCCGGACAGGGGGTAGGAATGAGCAGTTCTTC.

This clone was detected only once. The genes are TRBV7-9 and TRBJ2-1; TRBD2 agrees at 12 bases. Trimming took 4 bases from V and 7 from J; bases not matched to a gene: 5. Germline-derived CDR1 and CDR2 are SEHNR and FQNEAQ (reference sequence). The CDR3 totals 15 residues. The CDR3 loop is CASSSPSGRVNEQFF. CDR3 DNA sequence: TGTGCCAGCAGCTCCCCTAGCGGGAGGGTGAATGAGCAGTTCTTC.

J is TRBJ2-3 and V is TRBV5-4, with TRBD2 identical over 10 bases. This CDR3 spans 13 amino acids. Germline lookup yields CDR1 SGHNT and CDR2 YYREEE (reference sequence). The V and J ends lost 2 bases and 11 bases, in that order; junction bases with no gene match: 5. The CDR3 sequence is CASSFWTSGMQYF. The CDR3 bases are TGTGCCAGCAGCTTCTGGACTAGCGGTATGCAGTATTTT.

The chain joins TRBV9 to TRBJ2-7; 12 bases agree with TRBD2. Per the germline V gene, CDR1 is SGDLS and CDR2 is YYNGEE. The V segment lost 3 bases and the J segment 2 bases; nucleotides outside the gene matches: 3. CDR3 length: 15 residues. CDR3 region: CASSAGLAGTYEQYF. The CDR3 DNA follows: TGTGCCAGCAGCGCGGGACTAGCGGGTACCTACGAGCAGTACTTC.

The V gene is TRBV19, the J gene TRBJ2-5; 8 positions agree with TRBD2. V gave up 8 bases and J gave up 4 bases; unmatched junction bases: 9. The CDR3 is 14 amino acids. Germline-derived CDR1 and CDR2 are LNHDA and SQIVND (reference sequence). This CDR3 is CASSSGGGGETQYF. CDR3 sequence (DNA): TGTGCCAGTTCCTCGGGGGGGGGAGGAGAGACCCAGTACTTC. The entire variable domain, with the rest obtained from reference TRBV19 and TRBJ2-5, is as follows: DGGITQSPKYLFRKEGQNVTLSCEQNLNHDAMYWYRQDPGQGLRLIYYSQIVNDFQKGDIAEGYSVSREKKESFPLTVTSAQKNPTAFYLCASSSGGGGETQYFGPGTRLLVL.

In DNA form, the CDR3 reads TGTGCAAGTCGCTTAGCCGGGACTAGCGGGAGGCCTCGCACAGATACGCAGTATTTT. This gives the protein CASRLAGTSGRPRTDTQYF. The chain carries TRBV12-2 and TRBJ2-3; the D segment call TRBD2 is taken from the table without a DNA check. TRBV12-2 is a recognized pseudogene. The CDR3 has 19 residues.

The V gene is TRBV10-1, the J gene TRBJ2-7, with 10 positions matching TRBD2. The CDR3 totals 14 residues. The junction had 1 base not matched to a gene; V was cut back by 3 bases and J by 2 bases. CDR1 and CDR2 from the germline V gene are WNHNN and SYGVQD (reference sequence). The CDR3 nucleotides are TGCGCCAGCAGTGAAAGCGGGAGGGCCTACGAGCAGTACTTC. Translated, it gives CASSESGRAYEQYF.

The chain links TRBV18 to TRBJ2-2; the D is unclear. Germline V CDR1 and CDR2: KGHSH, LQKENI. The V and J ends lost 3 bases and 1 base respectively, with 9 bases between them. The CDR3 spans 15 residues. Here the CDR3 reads CASSPLAMNTGELFF. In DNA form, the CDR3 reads TGTGCCAGCTCACCTTTAGCTATGAACACCGGGGAGCTGTTTTTT.

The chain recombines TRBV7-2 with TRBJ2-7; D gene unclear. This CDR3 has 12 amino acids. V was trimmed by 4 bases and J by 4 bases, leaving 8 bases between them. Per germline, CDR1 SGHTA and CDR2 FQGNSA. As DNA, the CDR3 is TGTGCCAGCAGCTACCAGAGGTACGAGCAGTACTTC. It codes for CASSYQRYEQYF.

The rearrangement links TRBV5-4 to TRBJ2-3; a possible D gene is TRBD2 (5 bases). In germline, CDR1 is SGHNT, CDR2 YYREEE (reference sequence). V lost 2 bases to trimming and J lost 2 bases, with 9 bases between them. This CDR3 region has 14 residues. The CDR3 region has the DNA TGTGCCAGCAGCTTACTAGAGGCCACAGATACGCAGTATTTT. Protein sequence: CASSLLEATDTQYF. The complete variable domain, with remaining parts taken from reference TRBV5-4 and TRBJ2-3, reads ETGVTQSPTHLIKTRGQQVTLRCSSQSGHNTVSWYQQALGQGPQFIFQYYREEENGRGNFPPRFSGLQFPNYSSELNVNALELDDSALYLCASSLLEATDTQYFGPGTRLTVL.

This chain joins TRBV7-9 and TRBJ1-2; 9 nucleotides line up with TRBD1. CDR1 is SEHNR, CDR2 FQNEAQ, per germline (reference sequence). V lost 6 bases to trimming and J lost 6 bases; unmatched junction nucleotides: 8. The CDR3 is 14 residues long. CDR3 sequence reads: CASSPNRDRDGYTF. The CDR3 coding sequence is TGTGCCAGCAGTCCTAACCGGGACAGGGATGGCTACACCTTC.

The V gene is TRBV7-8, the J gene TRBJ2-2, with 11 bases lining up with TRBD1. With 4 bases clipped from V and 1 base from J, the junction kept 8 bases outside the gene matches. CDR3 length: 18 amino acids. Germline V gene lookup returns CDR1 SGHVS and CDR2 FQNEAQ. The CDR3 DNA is TGTGCCAGCAGCTCCGGACAGGGGGCCTTAAGGAACACCGGGGAGCTGTTTTTT. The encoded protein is CASSSGQGALRNTGELFF. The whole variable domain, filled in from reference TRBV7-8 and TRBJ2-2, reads GAGVSQSPRYKVAKRGQDVALRCDPISGHVSLFWYQQALGQGPEFLTYFQNEAQLDKSGLPSDRFFAERPEGSVSTLKIQRTQQEDSAVYLCASSSGQGALRNTGELFFGEGSRLTVL.

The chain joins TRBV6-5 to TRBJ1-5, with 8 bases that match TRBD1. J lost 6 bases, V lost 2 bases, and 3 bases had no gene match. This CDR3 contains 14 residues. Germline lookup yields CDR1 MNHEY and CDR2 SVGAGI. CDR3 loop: CASSYGQGTQPQHF. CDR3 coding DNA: TGTGCCAGCAGTTACGGACAGGGAACTCAGCCCCAGCATTTT.

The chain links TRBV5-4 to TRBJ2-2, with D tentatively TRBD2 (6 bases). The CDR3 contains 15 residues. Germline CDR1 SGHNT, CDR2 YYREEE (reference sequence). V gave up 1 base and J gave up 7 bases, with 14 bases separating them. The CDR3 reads CASSLRRGGGGELFF. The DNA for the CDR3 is TGTGCCAGCAGCTTGAGAAGGGGAGGCGGCGGGGAGCTGTTTTTT.

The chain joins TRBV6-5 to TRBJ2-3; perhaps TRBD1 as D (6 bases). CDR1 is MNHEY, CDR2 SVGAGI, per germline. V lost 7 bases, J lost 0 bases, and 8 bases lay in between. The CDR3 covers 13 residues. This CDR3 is CASKQGSTDTQYF. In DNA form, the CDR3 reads TGTGCCAGCAAACAGGGTAGCACAGATACGCAGTATTTT.

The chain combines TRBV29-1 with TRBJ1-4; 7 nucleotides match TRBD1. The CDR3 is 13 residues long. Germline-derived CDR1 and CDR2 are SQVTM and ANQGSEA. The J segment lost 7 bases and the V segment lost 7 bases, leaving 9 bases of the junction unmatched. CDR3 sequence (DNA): TGCAGCGCCATCGACAGGGTCGGTGAAAAACTGTTTTTT. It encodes CSAIDRVGEKLFF.

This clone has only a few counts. The CDR3 loop reads CASSLGGFNEKLFF. DNA for the CDR3: TGTGCCAGCAGCTTGGGCGGGTTTAATGAAAAACTGTTTTTT. The rearrangement joins TRBV7-2 to TRBJ1-4, with unresolved D. The V and J ends lost 3 bases and 4 bases respectively, with 9 bases between them. CDR3 size: 14 residues. CDR1 and CDR2 from the germline V gene are SGHTA and FQGNSA. Together with reference TRBV7-2 and TRBJ1-4, the CDR3 gives the full variable domain: GAGVSQSPSNKVTEKGKDVELRCDPISGHTALYWYRQSLGQGLEFLIYFQGNSAPDKSGLPSDRFSAERTGGSVSTLTIQRTQQEDSAVYLCASSLGGFNEKLFFGSGTQLSVL.

CDR3 residues: CATSRGRRGIDGYTF. Here the CDR3 DNA reads TGTGCCACCAGCAGAGGTCGTAGGGGGATCGATGGCTACACCTTC. The chain has TRBV15 and TRBJ1-2; D might be TRBD1 (6 bases). The CDR3 is 15 amino acids. Deletions cut 1 base from V and 6 bases from J, with 15 bases between. The germline V gene encodes CDR1 LNHNV and CDR2 YYDKDF (reference sequence).